A selection of T cell receptor beta chains follows, all from one sample in a study of blood T cell repertoires in COVID-19. Sequencing used immunoSEQ multiplex PCR; TCRdb keeps in-frame clones, though not all of them. The profile shows more than 300,000 clones, around 83% of them singletons. Input material: peripheral blood. The receptors come from a woman aged 50 to 60 with acute or convalescent COVID-19. Both conserved end residues are part of each CDR3. A D gene is named only where the DNA matches it firmly. Not every row has a clone size; where given, it reads once, few, many or a size class.

D gene: TRBD2
clone size: NA
J gene: TRBJ2-3
V gene: TRBV11-2
CDR3 DNA: TGTGCCAGCAGCTTAGTTCCTAGCGGGAACACAGATACGCAGTATTTT
CDR3 protein: CASSLVPSGNTDTQYF

D gene: TRBD1
clone size: NA
J gene: TRBJ2-1
V gene: TRBV5-1
CDR3 DNA: TGCGCCAGCAGCTTGCGACAGGGAGACGGTGAGCAGTTCTTC
CDR3 protein: CASSLRQGDGEQFF

D gene: TRBD1
clone size: NA
J gene: TRBJ1-2
V gene: TRBV5-1
CDR3 DNA: TGCGCCAGCAGCCCCAACGCACGTCAGGGGGACATCTATGGCTACACCTTC
CDR3 protein: CASSPNARQGDIYGYTF

D gene: NA
clone size: NA
J gene: TRBJ1-1
V gene: TRBV30
CDR3 DNA: TGTGCCTGGAGTGTTGACACCGGAGGCACTGAAGCTTTCTTT
CDR3 protein: CAWSVDTGGTEAFF

D gene: NA
clone size: NA
J gene: TRBJ2-5
V gene: TRBV19
CDR3 DNA: TGTGCCAGTAGTATTGGCGGAGAGACCCAGTACTTC
CDR3 protein: CASSIGGETQYF

D gene: NA
clone size: NA
J gene: TRBJ2-3
V gene: TRBV2
CDR3 DNA: TGTGCCAGCAGGATTCAACCTACCAGCACAGATACGCAGTATTTT
CDR3 protein: CASRIQPTSTDTQYF

D gene: NA
clone size: few
J gene: TRBJ1-1
V gene: TRBV6-5
CDR3 DNA: TGTGCCAGCATGAGAAACAGGAAGGACACTGAAGCTTTCTTT
CDR3 protein: CASMRNRKDTEAFF

D gene: NA
clone size: NA
J gene: TRBJ1-6
V gene: TRBV7-6
CDR3 DNA: TGTGCCAGCAGGGCACGGGCAGGGTATGAGCCCTCCCTAAATTCACCCCTCCACTTT
CDR3 protein: CASRARAGYEPSLNSPLHF

D gene: TRBD1
clone size: NA
J gene: TRBJ1-4
V gene: TRBV7-2
CDR3 DNA: TGTGCCAGCAGCTTACTGGGACAGGGATCGACTAATGAAAAACTGTTTTTT
CDR3 protein: CASSLLGQGSTNEKLFF

D gene: NA
clone size: NA
J gene: TRBJ1-1
V gene: TRBV6-5
CDR3 DNA: TGTGCCAGCAGTCGCCCGACAGGAGAAGCTTTCTTT
CDR3 protein: CASSRPTGEAFF

D gene: NA
clone size: NA
J gene: TRBJ1-5
V gene: TRBV15
CDR3 DNA: TGTGCCACCAGCAGAGGAAGACAGGAGAATCAGCCCCAGCATTTT
CDR3 protein: CATSRGRQENQPQHF

D gene: TRBD1
clone size: NA
J gene: TRBJ1-5
V gene: TRBV27
CDR3 DNA: TGTGCCAGCAGTCCCCGGGACAGGGATACCAATCAGCCCCAGCATTTT
CDR3 protein: CASSPRDRDTNQPQHF

D gene: TRBD1
clone size: NA
J gene: TRBJ1-1
V gene: TRBV5-1
CDR3 DNA: TGCGCCAGCAGCTTGGGGACAGGCCCGAACACTGAAGCTTTCTTT
CDR3 protein: CASSLGTGPNTEAFF

D gene: NA
clone size: NA
J gene: TRBJ2-1
V gene: TRBV12-3/TRBV12-4
CDR3 DNA: TGTGCCAGTGTTAGGGGGTACGAGCAGTTCTTC
CDR3 protein: CASVRGYEQFF

D gene: NA
clone size: NA
J gene: TRBJ1-2
V gene: TRBV29-1
CDR3 DNA: TGCAGCGTTCCGCGGAGCTATGGCTACACCTTC
CDR3 protein: CSVPRSYGYTF

D gene: NA
clone size: NA
J gene: TRBJ1-2
V gene: TRBV5-4
CDR3 DNA: TGTGCCAGCAGCTTGGACCAGAACTATGGCTACACCTTC
CDR3 protein: CASSLDQNYGYTF

D gene: TRBD1
clone size: few
J gene: TRBJ1-4
V gene: TRBV2
CDR3 DNA: TGTGCCAGCAGTGGATCCGGGACAGCAACTAATGAAAAACTGTTTTTT
CDR3 protein: CASSGSGTATNEKLFF

D gene: TRBD1
clone size: few
J gene: TRBJ1-2
V gene: TRBV10-3
CDR3 DNA: TGTGCCACAAAGGGACAGGGGGCGACTACCTATGGCTACACCTTC
CDR3 protein: CATKGQGATTYGYTF